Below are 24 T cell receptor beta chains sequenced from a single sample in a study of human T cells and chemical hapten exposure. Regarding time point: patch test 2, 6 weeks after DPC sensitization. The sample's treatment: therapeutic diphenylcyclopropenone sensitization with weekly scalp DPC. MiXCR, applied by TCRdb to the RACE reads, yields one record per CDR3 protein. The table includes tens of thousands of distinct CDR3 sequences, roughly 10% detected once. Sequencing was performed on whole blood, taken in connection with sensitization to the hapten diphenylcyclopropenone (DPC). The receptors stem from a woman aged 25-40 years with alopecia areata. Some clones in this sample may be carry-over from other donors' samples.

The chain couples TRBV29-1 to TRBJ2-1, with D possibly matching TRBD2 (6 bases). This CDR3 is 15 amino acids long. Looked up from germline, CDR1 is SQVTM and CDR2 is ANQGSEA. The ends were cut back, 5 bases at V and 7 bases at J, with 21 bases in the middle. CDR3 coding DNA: TGCAGCGTTTTGCGACCGGGACTTAGGATGAATGAGCAGTTCTTC. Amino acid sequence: CSVLRPGLRMNEQFF.

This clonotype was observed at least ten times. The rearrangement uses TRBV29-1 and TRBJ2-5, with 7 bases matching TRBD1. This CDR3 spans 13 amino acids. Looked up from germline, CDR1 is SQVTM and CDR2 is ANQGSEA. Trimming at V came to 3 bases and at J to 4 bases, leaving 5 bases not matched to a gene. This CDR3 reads CSVDRNRGETQYF. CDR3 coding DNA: TGCAGCGTTGATAGGAACAGGGGAGAGACCCAGTACTTC. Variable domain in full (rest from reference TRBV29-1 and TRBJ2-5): SAVISQKPSRDICQRGTSLTIQCQVDSQVTMMFWYRQQPGQSLTLIATANQGSEATYESGFVIDKFPISRPNLTFSTLTVSNMSPEDSSIYLCSVDRNRGETQYFGPGTRLLVL.

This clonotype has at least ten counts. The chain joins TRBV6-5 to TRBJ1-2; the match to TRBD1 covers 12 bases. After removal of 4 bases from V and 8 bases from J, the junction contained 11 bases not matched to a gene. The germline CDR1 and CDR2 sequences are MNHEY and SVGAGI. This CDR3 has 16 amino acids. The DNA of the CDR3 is TGTGCCAGCAGTTGGAATCCGGGACAGGGGGCAAGAGGCTACACCTTC. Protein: CASSWNPGQGARGYTF.

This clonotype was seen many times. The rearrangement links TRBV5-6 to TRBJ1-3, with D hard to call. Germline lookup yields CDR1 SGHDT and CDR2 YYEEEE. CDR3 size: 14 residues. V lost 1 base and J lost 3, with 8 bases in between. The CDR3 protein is CASSLNLLGNTIYF. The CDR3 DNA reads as TGTGCCAGCAGCTTGAACCTCCTTGGAAACACCATATATTTT.

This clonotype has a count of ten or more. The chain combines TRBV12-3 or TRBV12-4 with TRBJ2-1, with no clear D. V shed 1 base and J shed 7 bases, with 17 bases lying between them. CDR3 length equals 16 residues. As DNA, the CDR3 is TGTGCCAGCAGTTTAGATGCCGCTGCCCGGGTTAATGAGCAGTTCTTC. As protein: CASSLDAAARVNEQFF.

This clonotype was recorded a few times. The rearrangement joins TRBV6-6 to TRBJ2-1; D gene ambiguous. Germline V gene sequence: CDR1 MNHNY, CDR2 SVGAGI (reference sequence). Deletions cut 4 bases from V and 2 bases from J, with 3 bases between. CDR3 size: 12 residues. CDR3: CASSSAYNEQFF. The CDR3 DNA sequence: TGTGCCAGCAGTTCGGCCTACAATGAGCAGTTCTTC.

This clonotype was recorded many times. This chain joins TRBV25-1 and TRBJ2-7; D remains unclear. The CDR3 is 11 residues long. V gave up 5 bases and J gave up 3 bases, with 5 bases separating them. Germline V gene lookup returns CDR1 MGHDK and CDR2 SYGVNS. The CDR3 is CASSKSYEQYF. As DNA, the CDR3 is TGTGCCAGCAGTAAAAGCTACGAGCAGTACTTC.

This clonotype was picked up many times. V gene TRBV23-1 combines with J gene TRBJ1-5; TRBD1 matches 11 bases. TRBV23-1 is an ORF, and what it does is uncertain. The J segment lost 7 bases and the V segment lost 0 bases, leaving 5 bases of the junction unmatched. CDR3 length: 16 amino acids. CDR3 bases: TGCGCCAGCAGTCAATCGAGGGGACAGGGGGTGCAGCCCCAGCATTTT. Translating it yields CASSQSRGQGVQPQHF.

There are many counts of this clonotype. CDR3 region: CAWSADLNTEAFF. CDR3 sequence (DNA): TGTGCCTGGAGCGCCGATCTGAACACTGAAGCTTTCTTT. V is TRBV30 and J is TRBJ1-1; D not certain. Trimming took 3 bases from V and 0 from J, leaving 8 bases between them. CDR1 is GTSNPN, CDR2 SVGIG, per germline (reference sequence). The CDR3 contains 13 residues. The complete variable domain, with remaining parts taken from reference TRBV30 and TRBJ1-1, reads SQTIHQWPATLVQPVGSPLSLECTVEGTSNPNLYWYRQAAGRGLQLLFYSVGIGQISSEVPQNLSASRPQDRQFILSSKKLLLSDSGFYLCAWSADLNTEAFFGQGTRLTVV.

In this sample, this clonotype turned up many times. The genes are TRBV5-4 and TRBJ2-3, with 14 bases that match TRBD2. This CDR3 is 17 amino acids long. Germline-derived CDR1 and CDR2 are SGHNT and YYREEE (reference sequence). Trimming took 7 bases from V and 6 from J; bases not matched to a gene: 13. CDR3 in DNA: TGTGCCAGCGGGGCAGAAGGGACTAGCGGGGGAAGGGATACGCAGTATTTT. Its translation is CASGAEGTSGGRDTQYF.

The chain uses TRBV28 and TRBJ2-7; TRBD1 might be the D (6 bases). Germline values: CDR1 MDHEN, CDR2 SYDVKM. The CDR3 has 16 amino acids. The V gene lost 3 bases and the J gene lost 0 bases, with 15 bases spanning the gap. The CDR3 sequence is CASSFSGVPGSYEQYF. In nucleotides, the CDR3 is TGTGCCAGCAGTTTCTCAGGGGTCCCGGGCTCCTACGAGCAGTACTTC. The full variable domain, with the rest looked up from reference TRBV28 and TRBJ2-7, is DVKVTQSSRYLVKRTGEKVFLECVQDMDHENMFWYRQDPGLGLRLIYFSYDVKMKEKGDIPEGYSVSREKKERFSLILESASTNQTSMYLCASSFSGVPGSYEQYFGPGTRLTVT.

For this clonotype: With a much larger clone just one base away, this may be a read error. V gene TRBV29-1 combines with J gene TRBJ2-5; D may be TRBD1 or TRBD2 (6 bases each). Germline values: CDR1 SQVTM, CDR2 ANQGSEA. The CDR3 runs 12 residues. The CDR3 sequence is CSVVGGSEIQYF. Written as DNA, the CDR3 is TGCAGCGTTGTGGGGGGCTCGGAGATCCAGTACTTC.

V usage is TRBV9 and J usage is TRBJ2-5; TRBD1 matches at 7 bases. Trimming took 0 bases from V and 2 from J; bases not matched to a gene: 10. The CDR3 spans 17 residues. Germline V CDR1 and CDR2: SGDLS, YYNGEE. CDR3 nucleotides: TGTGCCAGCAGCGTAGACCCCCCGGGACAGCTACAAGAGACCCAGTACTTC. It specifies CASSVDPPGQLQETQYF.

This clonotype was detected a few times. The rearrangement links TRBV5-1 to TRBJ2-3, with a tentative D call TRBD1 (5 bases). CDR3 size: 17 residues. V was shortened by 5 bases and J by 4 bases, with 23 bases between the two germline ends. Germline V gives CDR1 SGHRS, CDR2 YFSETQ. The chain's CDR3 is CASSYLLGRERADTQYF. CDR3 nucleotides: TGCGCCAGCAGTTACCTGTTGGGCAGGGAAAGGGCAGATACGCAGTATTTT.

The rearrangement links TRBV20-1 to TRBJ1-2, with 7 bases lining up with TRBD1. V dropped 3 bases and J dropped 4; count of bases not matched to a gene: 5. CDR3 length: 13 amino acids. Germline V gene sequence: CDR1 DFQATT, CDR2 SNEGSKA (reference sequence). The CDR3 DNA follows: TGCAGTGCTAGGGCGGACAGGATCTATGGCTACACCTTC. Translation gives CSARADRIYGYTF.

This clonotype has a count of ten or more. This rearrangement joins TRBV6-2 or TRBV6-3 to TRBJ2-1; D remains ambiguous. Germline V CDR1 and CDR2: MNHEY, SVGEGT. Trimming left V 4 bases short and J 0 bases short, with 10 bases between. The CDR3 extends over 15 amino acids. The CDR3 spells CASSLGESSYNEQFF. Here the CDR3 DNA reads TGTGCCAGCAGTTTAGGCGAGAGCTCCTACAATGAGCAGTTCTTC.

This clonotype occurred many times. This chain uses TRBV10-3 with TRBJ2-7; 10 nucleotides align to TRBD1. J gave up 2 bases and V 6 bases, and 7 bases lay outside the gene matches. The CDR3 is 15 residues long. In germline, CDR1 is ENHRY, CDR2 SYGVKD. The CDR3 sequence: CAISAGQGSPYEQYF. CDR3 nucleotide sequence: TGTGCCATCAGCGCGGGACAGGGGTCCCCCTACGAGCAGTACTTC.

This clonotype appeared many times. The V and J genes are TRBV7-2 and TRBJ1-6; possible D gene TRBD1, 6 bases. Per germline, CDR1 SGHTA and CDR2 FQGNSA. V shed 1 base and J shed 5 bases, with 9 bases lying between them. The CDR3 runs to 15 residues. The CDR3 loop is CASSLGQGHNSPLHF. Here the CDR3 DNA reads TGTGCCAGCAGCTTAGGGCAGGGGCATAATTCACCCCTCCACTTT.

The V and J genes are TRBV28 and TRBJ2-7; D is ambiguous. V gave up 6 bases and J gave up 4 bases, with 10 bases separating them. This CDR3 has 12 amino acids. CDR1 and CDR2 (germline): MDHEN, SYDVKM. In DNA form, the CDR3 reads TGTGCCAGCAGCCTCTCCCAATACGAGCAGTACTTC. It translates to CASSLSQYEQYF.

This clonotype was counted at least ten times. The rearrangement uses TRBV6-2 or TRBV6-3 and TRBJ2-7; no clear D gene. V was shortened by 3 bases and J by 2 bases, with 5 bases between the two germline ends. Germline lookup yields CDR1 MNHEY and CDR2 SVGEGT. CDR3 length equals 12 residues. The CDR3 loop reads CASSYTTYEQYF. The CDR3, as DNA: TGTGCCAGCAGTTATACTACCTACGAGCAGTACTTC.

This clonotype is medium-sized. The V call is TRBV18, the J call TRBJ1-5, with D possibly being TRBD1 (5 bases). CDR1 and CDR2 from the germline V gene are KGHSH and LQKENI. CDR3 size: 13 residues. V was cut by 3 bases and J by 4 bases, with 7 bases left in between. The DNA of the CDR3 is TGTGCCAGCTCACCGGGGGAAAATCAGCCCCAGCATTTT. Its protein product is CASSPGENQPQHF. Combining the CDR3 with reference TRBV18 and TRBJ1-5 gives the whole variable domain NAGVMQNPRHLVRRRGQEARLRCSPMKGHSHVYWYRQLPEEGLKFMVYLQKENIIDESGMPKERFSAEFPKEGPSILRIQQVVRGDSAAYFCASSPGENQPQHFGDGTRLSIL.

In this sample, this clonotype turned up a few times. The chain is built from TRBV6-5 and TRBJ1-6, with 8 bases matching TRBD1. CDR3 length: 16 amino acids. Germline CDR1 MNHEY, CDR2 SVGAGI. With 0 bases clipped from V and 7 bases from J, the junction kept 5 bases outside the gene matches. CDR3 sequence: CASSYSMTGENSPLHF. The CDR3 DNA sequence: TGTGCCAGCAGTTACTCGATGACAGGGGAAAATTCACCCCTCCACTTT.

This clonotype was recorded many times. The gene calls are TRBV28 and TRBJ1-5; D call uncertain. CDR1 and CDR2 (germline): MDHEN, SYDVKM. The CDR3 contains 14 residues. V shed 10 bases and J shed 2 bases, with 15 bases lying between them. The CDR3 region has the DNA TGTGCCACCGCGGGTCCAGCCGGCAATCAGCCCCAGCATTTT. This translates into CATAGPAGNQPQHF.

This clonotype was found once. The CDR3 is CASSSQNSYEQYF. The CDR3 DNA reads TGTGCCAGCAGCTCGCAGAACTCCTACGAGCAGTACTTC. J is TRBJ2-7 and V is TRBV21-1. TRBV21-1 counts as a pseudogene. The CDR3 contains 13 residues.